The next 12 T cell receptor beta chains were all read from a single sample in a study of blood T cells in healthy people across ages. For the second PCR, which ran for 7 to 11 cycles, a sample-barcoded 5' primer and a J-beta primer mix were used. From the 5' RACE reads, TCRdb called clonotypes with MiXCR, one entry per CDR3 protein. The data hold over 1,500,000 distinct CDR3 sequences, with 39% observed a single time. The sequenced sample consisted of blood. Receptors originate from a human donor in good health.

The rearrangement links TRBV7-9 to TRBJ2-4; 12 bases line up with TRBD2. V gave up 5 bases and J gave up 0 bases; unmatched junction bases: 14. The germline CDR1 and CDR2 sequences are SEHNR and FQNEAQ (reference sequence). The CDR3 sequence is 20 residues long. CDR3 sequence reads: CASSARTSGAQLLAKNIQYF. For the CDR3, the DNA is TGTGCCAGCAGCGCCCGGACTAGCGGGGCTCAGCTGTTAGCCAAAAACATTCAGTACTTC.

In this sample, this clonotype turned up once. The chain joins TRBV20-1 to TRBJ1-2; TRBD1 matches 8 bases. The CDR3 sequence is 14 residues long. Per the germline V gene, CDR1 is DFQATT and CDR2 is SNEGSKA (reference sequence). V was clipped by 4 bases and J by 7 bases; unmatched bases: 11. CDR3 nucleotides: TGCAGTGCTAACCTCGACAGGGGAGTGGGTGGCTACACCTTC. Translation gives CSANLDRGVGGYTF.

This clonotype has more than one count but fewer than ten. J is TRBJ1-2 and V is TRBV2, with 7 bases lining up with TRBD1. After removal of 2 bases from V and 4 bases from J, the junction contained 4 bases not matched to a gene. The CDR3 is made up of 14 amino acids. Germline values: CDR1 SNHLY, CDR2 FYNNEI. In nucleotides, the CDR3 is TGTGCCAGCAGTGAAATCGCAGGGGGCTATGGCTACACCTTC. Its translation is CASSEIAGGYGYTF.

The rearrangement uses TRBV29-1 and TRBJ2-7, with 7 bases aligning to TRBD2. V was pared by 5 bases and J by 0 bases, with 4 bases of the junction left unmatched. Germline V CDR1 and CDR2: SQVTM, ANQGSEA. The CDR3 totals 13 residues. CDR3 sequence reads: CSVLAGSSYEQYF. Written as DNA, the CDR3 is TGCAGCGTTTTAGCGGGTTCCTCCTACGAGCAGTACTTC.

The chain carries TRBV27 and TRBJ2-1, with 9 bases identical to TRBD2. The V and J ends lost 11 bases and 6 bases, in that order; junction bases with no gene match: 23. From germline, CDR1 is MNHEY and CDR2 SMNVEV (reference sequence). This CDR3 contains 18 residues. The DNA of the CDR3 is TGTGCCTCTCGGACAGGTAGTAGGCGGGGGGGCCTTTTCAATGAGCAGTTCTTC. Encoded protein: CASRTGSRRGGLFNEQFF.

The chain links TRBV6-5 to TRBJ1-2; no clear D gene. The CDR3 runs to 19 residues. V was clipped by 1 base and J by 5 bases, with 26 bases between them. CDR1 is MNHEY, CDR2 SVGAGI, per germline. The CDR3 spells CASSYLSVNAHEAWYGYTF. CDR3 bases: TGTGCCAGCAGTTACTTATCTGTGAACGCCCATGAGGCCTGGTATGGCTACACCTTC.

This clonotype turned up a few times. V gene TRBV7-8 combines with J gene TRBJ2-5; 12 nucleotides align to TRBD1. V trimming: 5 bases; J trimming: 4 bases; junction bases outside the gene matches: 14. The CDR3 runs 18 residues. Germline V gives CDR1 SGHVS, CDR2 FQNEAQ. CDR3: CASSAQAGTGGARETQYF. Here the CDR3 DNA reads TGTGCCAGCAGCGCCCAAGCCGGGACAGGGGGCGCAAGAGAGACCCAGTACTTC.

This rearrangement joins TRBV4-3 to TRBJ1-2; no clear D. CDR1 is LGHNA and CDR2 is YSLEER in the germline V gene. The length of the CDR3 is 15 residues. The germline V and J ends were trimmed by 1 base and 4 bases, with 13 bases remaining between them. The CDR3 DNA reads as TGCGCCAGCAGCCAAGGTCATATGGAGGCCTATGGCTACACCTTC. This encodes CASSQGHMEAYGYTF.

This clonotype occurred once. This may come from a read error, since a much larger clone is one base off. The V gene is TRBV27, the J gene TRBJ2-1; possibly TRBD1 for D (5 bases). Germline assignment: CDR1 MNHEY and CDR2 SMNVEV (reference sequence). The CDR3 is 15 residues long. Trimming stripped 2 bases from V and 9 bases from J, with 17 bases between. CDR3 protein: CASSLGRVGLSEQFF. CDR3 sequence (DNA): TGTGCCAGCAGTTTAGGCAGGGTAGGGTTGAGTGAGCAGTTCTTC.

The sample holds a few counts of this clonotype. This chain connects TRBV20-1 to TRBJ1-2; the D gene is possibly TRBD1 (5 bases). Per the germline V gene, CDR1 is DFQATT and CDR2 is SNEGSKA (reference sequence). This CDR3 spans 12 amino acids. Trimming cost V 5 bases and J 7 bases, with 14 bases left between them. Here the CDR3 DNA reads TGCAGTGCTCATATCGGGGGGAGTGGCTACACCTTC. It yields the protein CSAHIGGSGYTF.

The CDR3, as DNA: TGTGCCAGCAGTTACGGTGTCGGAAACACCATATATTTT. Protein sequence: CASSYGVGNTIYF. The rearrangement joins TRBV6-6 to TRBJ1-3; D gene uncertain. Germline V gives CDR1 MNHNY, CDR2 SVGAGI (reference sequence). This CDR3 spans 13 amino acids. The V gene lost 2 bases and the J gene lost 4 bases, with 6 bases spanning the gap.

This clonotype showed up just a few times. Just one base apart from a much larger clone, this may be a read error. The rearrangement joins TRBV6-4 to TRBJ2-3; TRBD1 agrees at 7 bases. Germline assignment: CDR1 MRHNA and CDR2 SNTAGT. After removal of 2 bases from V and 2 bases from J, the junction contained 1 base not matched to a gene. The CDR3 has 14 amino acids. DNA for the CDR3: TGTGCCAGCAGTGACGAGGGGGCCACAGATACGCAGTATTTT. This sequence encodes CASSDEGATDTQYF.